Shown below are 9 T cell receptor beta chains from a single sample sequenced in a study of blood T cell repertoires in COVID-19. Repertoires were generated with immunoSEQ multiplex PCR, while TCRdb's copy carries only in-frame clones and drops some. The data hold approximately 200,000 clones, with roughly 84% observed a single time. Sequenced: peripheral blood. These receptors were collected from a person aged 65-85 years with COVID-19, enrolled during active disease.

This clone has at least ten counts. The chain joins TRBV5-4 to TRBJ1-6; 9 bases are shared with TRBD1. The V gene end was trimmed by 9 bases and the J gene end by 5 bases; junction bases not matched to a gene: 6. The CDR3 has 14 residues. Germline CDR1 is SGHNT and CDR2 is YYREEE (reference sequence). The CDR3 sequence: CAKLDRGDNSPLHF. The DNA for the CDR3 is TGTGCCAAGTTGGACAGGGGCGATAATTCACCCCTCCACTTT. The variable domain in full, completed from reference TRBV5-4 and TRBJ1-6, reads ETGVTQSPTHLIKTRGQQVTLRCSSQSGHNTVSWYQQALGQGPQFIFQYYREEENGRGNFPPRFSGLQFPNYSSELNVNALELDDSALYLCAKLDRGDNSPLHFGNGTRLTVT.

The rearrangement joins TRBV28 to TRBJ2-7; possibly TRBD1 for D (6 bases). The germline V and J ends were trimmed by 5 bases and 4 bases, with 15 bases remaining between them. Looked up from germline, CDR1 is MDHEN and CDR2 is SYDVKM. The CDR3 totals 14 residues. CDR3: CASSPRGILYEQYF. CDR3 nucleotides: TGTGCCAGCAGTCCCAGGGGAATCCTTTACGAGCAGTACTTC.

This clone was counted only a few times. The V and J genes are TRBV28 and TRBJ1-5; 10 nucleotides line up with TRBD1. Trimming cost V 3 bases and J 5 bases; bases outside gene matches: 13. The germline V gene has CDR1 MDHEN and CDR2 SYDVKM. This CDR3 has 18 residues. The CDR3 sequence is CASSLGGATGGGHQPQHF. The CDR3 DNA follows: TGTGCCAGCAGTTTGGGGGGCGCGACAGGGGGCGGCCATCAGCCCCAGCATTTT.

This clone came up once. The V and J genes are TRBV28 and TRBJ2-1; weak D call: TRBD2 (5 bases). In germline, CDR1 is MDHEN, CDR2 SYDVKM. The CDR3 covers 14 residues. V lost 5 bases and J lost 6, with 14 bases in between. The CDR3 is CASSPGPAGNEQFF. The CDR3 DNA follows: TGTGCCAGCAGTCCCGGACCTGCGGGCAATGAGCAGTTCTTC.

This clone was seen ten or more times. This chain connects TRBV3-1 (or the pseudogene TRBV3-2) to TRBJ1-1; TRBD1 matches 7 bases. Germline CDR1 and CDR2: LGHDT and YNNKEL (reference sequence). This CDR3 has 14 residues. The V segment lost 3 bases and the J segment 5 bases; nucleotides outside the gene matches: 6. DNA of the CDR3: TGTGCCAGCAGCCATGCCAGGGGGTGGACTGAAGCTTTCTTT. Residues: CASSHARGWTEAFF.

The chain couples TRBV7-2 to TRBJ2-1; TRBD1 might be the D (5 bases). Trimming took off 5 bases at V and 10 bases at J, with 12 bases between the two ends. The CDR3 covers 12 residues. From germline, CDR1 is SGHTA and CDR2 FQGNSA. The CDR3 nucleotides read TGTGCCAGCAGCCCGACTCAGGGCGAGCAGTTCTTC. Its translation is CASSPTQGEQFF.

The rearrangement joins TRBV7-9 to TRBJ2-1; 7 nucleotides match TRBD2. V lost 4 bases to trimming and J lost 2 bases; unmatched junction nucleotides: 5. The length of the CDR3 is 15 residues. Germline V gene sequence: CDR1 SEHNR, CDR2 FQNEAQ (reference sequence). The CDR3 sequence: CASSSSGATYNEQFF. CDR3 DNA: TGTGCCAGCAGCTCGAGCGGGGCGACCTACAATGAGCAGTTCTTC.

The chain combines TRBV5-1 with TRBJ1-4; unclear D gene. CDR3 size: 16 residues. V lost 1 base and J lost 6, with 16 bases in between. Looked up from germline, CDR1 is SGHRS and CDR2 is YFSETQ. CDR3 coding DNA: TGCGCCAGCAGCTTGTTCCCCGGAACCGAGGATGAAAAACTGTTTTTT. Protein product: CASSLFPGTEDEKLFF. The entire variable domain, with the rest obtained from reference TRBV5-1 and TRBJ1-4, is as follows: KAGVTQTPRYLIKTRGQQVTLSCSPISGHRSVSWYQQTPGQGLQFLFEYFSETQRNKGNFPGRFSGRQFSNSRSEMNVSTLELGDSALYLCASSLFPGTEDEKLFFGSGTQLSVL.

J is TRBJ2-5 and V is TRBV6-1; D remains ambiguous. V was trimmed by 2 bases and J by 2 bases, leaving 12 bases between them. CDR3 length: 15 residues. Germline CDR1 is MNHNS and CDR2 is SASEGT. DNA of the CDR3: TGTGCCAGCAGTGAACTCCAGGCCCGGCAAGAGACCCAGTACTTC. Its protein product is CASSELQARQETQYF.